Below, one TCR beta chain is given with its context. Its antigen is unknown. Repertoires were generated with immunoSEQ multiplex PCR, while TCRdb's copy carries only in-frame clones and drops some. The sample holds a few hundred thousand clones, about 89% seen once. The sample originates from a study of Ad26.COV2.S vaccination and SARS-CoV-2 variants. At the level of the study: Intramuscular Ad26.COV2.S at 5x10^10 or 1x10^11 viral particles. Study-level findings and limits: Non-spike TCR breadth showed similarity between vaccine and placebo recipients.

Treatment indicated: roughly 19 received Ad26.COV2.S at low or high dose, single or two shots; about 5 received placebo; per-sample allocation not given. Day 63 following the first vaccine or placebo injection was when the samples were taken. A Boston donor was an adult aged 18-55 years. The V gene lost 4 bases and the J gene lost 4 bases, with 10 bases spanning the gap. The CDR3 sequence is 13 residues long. Per germline, CDR1 MGHDK and CDR2 SYGVNS. The origin of this receptor is a person aged 18 to 59 who received the Ad26.COV2.S COVID-19 vaccine or a placebo. Source: peripheral blood, taken in a trial of Ad26.COV2.S vaccine versus placebo. This rearrangement joins TRBV25-1 to TRBJ1-1, with D possibly being TRBD1 (6 bases). The DNA for the CDR3 is TGTGCCAGCAGTGCGGTAGGGGGCACTGAAGCTTTCTTT. Its translation: CASSAVGGTEAFF.